The 20 T cell receptor beta chains in this list originate from one sample, sequenced in a study of regulatory T cells in long-lasting Graves disease. iRepertoire HTBI primers and Arm-PCR of CDR3 regions built TCR beta libraries. TCRdb re-analysed the multiplex PCR reads in MiXCR, keeping a single row per CDR3 protein. The sample shows a few hundred thousand distinct CDR3 sequences, 12% of them seen only once. Described time point: newly diagnosed GD, antithyroid drugs for less than 3 months. There was RNA extracted from PBMCs, and the TCR library was made from it. These same data were also listed under a study on T cells in Graves' hyperthyroidism and ophthalmopathy.

This specimen was peripheral blood mononuclear cells (PBMCs), taken at new diagnosis, from a patient treated with antithyroid drugs. The receptors were sampled from a woman younger than 30 with Graves disease.

This clonotype has at least ten counts. The CDR3 nucleotides read TGCAGTGCTAGGCATTTCCACGGCGGGGACTACAATGAGCAGTTCTTC. It translates to CSARHFHGGDYNEQFF. The chain joins TRBV20-1 to TRBJ2-1; weak D call: TRBD2 (6 bases). CDR1 and CDR2 from the germline V gene are DFQATT and SNEGSKA (reference sequence). V lost 3 bases and J 3 bases, leaving 18 bases between the germline ends. The CDR3 contains 16 residues.

V is TRBV4-3 and J is TRBJ2-1, with D maybe TRBD1 (6 bases). Germline lookup yields CDR1 LGHNA and CDR2 YSLEER. V shed 2 bases and J shed 2 bases, with 16 bases lying between them. The CDR3 loop spans 17 amino acids. Here the CDR3 reads CASSQSHRVPTYNEQFF. In nucleotides, the CDR3 is TGCGCCAGCAGCCAATCCCACAGGGTACCAACCTACAATGAGCAGTTCTTC.

This clonotype was recorded at least ten times. The chain links TRBV30 to TRBJ1-1; TRBD1 aligns across 7 bases. Germline CDR1 is GTSNPN and CDR2 is SVGIG (reference sequence). Trimming removed 3 bases from V and 6 bases from J; junction bases left unmatched: 4. The CDR3 totals 12 residues. The CDR3 loop reads CAWSSGGPEAFF. In nucleotides, the CDR3 is TGTGCCTGGAGCTCAGGGGGTCCTGAAGCTTTCTTT.

The chain is built from TRBV7-8 and TRBJ2-3, with D hard to call. Trimming pared 5 bases from V and 4 bases from J, leaving 16 bases between. The germline CDR1 and CDR2 sequences are SGHVS and FQNEAQ. CDR3 size: 15 residues. This CDR3 is CASSQGPLEADTQYF. The CDR3 DNA follows: TGTGCCAGCAGCCAAGGGCCCCTCGAGGCAGATACGCAGTATTTT.

This clonotype was detected ten times or more. The gene calls are TRBV3-1 and TRBJ1-1; 7 bases fit TRBD1. Germline trimming cut 5 bases from V and 4 bases from J; bases unmatched to any gene: 7. The CDR3 consists of 14 residues. From germline, CDR1 is LGHDT and CDR2 YNNKEL (reference sequence). The CDR3 coding sequence is TGTGCCAGCAGCTATCAGGGGGGAGGCACTGAAGCTTTCTTT. Residues: CASSYQGGGTEAFF. Based on the CDR3 plus reference TRBV3-1 and TRBJ1-1, the full variable domain is DTAVSQTPKYLVTQMGNDKSIKCEQNLGHDTMYWYKQDSKKFLKIMFSYNNKELIINETVPNRFSPKSPDKAHLNLHINSLELGDSAVYFCASSYQGGGTEAFFGQGTRLTVV.

This rearrangement joins TRBV5-6 to TRBJ2-7; D gene uncertain. Germline loops: CDR1 SGHDT, CDR2 YYEEEE. CDR3 length equals 14 residues. V was shortened by 0 bases and J by 5 bases, with 12 bases between the two germline ends. CDR3 loop: CASSLAETRNEQYF. For the CDR3, the DNA is TGTGCCAGCAGCTTGGCGGAAACGCGAAACGAGCAGTACTTC.

The table lists this clonotype with many counts. J is TRBJ2-3 and V is TRBV13, with D maybe TRBD2 (6 bases). CDR3 length equals 16 residues. Between the trimmed V and J ends, which lost 1 base and 4 bases, there was a span of 15 bases. Germline values: CDR1 PRHDT, CDR2 FYEKMQ (reference sequence). This CDR3 is CASSLDGGSGADTQYF. DNA of the CDR3: TGTGCCAGCAGCTTAGACGGGGGAAGCGGTGCAGATACGCAGTATTTT.

This clonotype was detected ten times or more. This chain joins TRBV25-1 and TRBJ1-1; D gene uncertain. This CDR3 region has 13 residues. V lost 3 bases, J lost 6 bases, and 11 bases lay in between. Germline values: CDR1 MGHDK, CDR2 SYGVNS. In nucleotides, the CDR3 is TGTGCCAGCAGTGACGGGTCCAGAGCTGAAGCTTTCTTT. It encodes CASSDGSRAEAFF.

The sample holds many counts of this clonotype. The V call is TRBV27, the J call TRBJ2-7; D perhaps matches TRBD1 (5 bases). From germline, CDR1 is MNHEY and CDR2 SMNVEV (reference sequence). The CDR3 spans 13 residues. Trimming left V 5 bases short and J 4 bases short, with 12 bases between. DNA for the CDR3: TGTGCCAGCAGTATAGGGGCCTTATACGAGCAGTACTTC. Amino acid sequence: CASSIGALYEQYF.

The rearrangement uses TRBV11-2 and TRBJ1-1, with TRBD1 as a possible D gene (6 bases). The V and J ends lost 6 bases and 4 bases respectively, with 18 bases between them. The CDR3 length is 15 residues. Germline CDR1 reads SGHAT; CDR2 reads FQNNGV. The CDR3 coding sequence is TGTGCCAGCAGTTACCCCGGGGGCAGTGCCACTGAAGCTTTCTTT. It specifies CASSYPGGSATEAFF.

This clonotype was seen only a few times. The chain uses TRBV19 and TRBJ2-1, with TRBD2 matching 7 bases. The CDR3 totals 12 residues. Germline CDR1 LNHDA, CDR2 SQIVND (reference sequence). With 8 bases clipped from V and 2 bases from J, the junction kept 0 bases outside the gene matches. CDR3: CASGGAYNEQFF. In nucleotides, the CDR3 is TGTGCCAGTGGGGGGGCCTACAATGAGCAGTTCTTC. Combining the CDR3 with reference TRBV19 and TRBJ2-1 gives the whole variable domain DGGITQSPKYLFRKEGQNVTLSCEQNLNHDAMYWYRQDPGQGLRLIYYSQIVNDFQKGDIAEGYSVSREKKESFPLTVTSAQKNPTAFYLCASGGAYNEQFFGPGTRLTVL.

The sample holds many counts of this clonotype. This chain joins TRBV10-3 and TRBJ1-1; the D is unclear. Germline CDR1 is ENHRY and CDR2 is SYGVKD. The CDR3 spans 15 residues. V dropped 0 bases and J dropped 4 bases, with 12 bases sitting between them. For the CDR3, the DNA is TGTGCCATCAGTGAGTCGTACGGGAAAGGCACTGAAGCTTTCTTT. It translates to CAISESYGKGTEAFF.

This clonotype was counted ten times or more. The chain combines TRBV29-1 with TRBJ2-2; D not certain. Trimming left V 2 bases short and J 5 bases short, with 6 bases between. The V gene's germline CDR1 is SQVTM and CDR2 ANQGSEA. The CDR3 has 12 amino acids. DNA for the CDR3: TGCAGCGTTGAATTTGGGACCGGGGAGCTGTTTTTT. It specifies CSVEFGTGELFF.

Comment on this clonotype: This may be a read error, as it is one base from a much larger clone. The chain uses TRBV7-6 and TRBJ2-1, with 7 bases lining up with TRBD1. The CDR3 spans 15 residues. In germline, CDR1 is SGHVS, CDR2 FNYEAQ. The CDR3 DNA is TGTGCCAGCAACTTAGAGGGGGCCTTCTACAATGAGCAGTTCTTC. Its protein product is CASNLEGAFYNEQFF.

This clonotype was detected only a few times. V and J are TRBV27 and TRBJ2-3, with D uncertain. CDR3 size: 12 residues. Germline V lookup: CDR1 MNHEY, CDR2 SMNVEV (reference sequence). V lost 4 bases to trimming and J lost 4 bases, with 6 bases between them. The CDR3 spells CASSSPPDTQYF. CDR3 nucleotide sequence: TGTGCCAGCAGTTCGCCCCCAGATACGCAGTATTTT.

Here the CDR3 DNA reads TGTGCCAGCAGCCCCACCTGGGGCGGGAGAACCTACGAGCAGTACTTC. Amino acids: CASSPTWGGRTYEQYF. V is TRBV11-2 and J is TRBJ2-7; 7 nucleotides align to TRBD2. With 5 bases clipped from V and 2 bases from J, the junction kept 12 bases outside the gene matches. CDR3 length: 16 residues. The germline CDR1 and CDR2 sequences are SGHAT and FQNNGV.

Only a few counts were recorded for this clonotype. This sequence joins TRBV6-1 and TRBJ2-7; D remains ambiguous. Looked up from germline, CDR1 is MNHNS and CDR2 is SASEGT. V gave up 2 bases and J gave up 0 bases, with 5 bases separating them. The CDR3 length is 13 residues. The chain's CDR3 is CASSESPSYEQYV. CDR3 nucleotides: TGTGCCAGCAGTGAATCTCCCTCCTACGAGCAGTACGTC.

This clonotype was detected many times. The rearrangement uses TRBV7-2 and TRBJ1-2; tentatively, D is TRBD1 (6 bases). V shed 1 base and J shed 3 bases, with 9 bases lying between them. The CDR3 loop spans 14 amino acids. Germline V gives CDR1 SGHTA, CDR2 FQGNSA. CDR3 sequence reads: CASSLETGDYGYTF. Written as DNA, the CDR3 is TGTGCCAGCAGCTTAGAGACAGGAGACTATGGCTACACCTTC.

Only a few counts were recorded for this clonotype. The CDR3 DNA reads TGCAGTGCCCATGAGAGCTCCTACAATGAGCAGTTCTTC. This encodes CSAHESSYNEQFF. The J gene is TRBJ2-1, the V gene TRBV20-1, with no clear D. The V end lost 6 bases, the J end lost 0 bases, and 9 bases lay between the germline ends. CDR1 is DFQATT and CDR2 is SNEGSKA in the germline V gene (reference sequence). The CDR3 is made up of 13 amino acids.

The rearrangement uses TRBV30 and TRBJ2-7; D possibly matches TRBD1 or TRBD2 (5 bases each). Germline V gene sequence: CDR1 GTSNPN, CDR2 SVGIG (reference sequence). The CDR3 totals 13 residues. The germline V and J ends were trimmed by 4 bases and 3 bases, with 13 bases remaining between them. The CDR3 coding sequence is TGTGCCTGGACAGGGACCATCAGCTACGAGCAGTACTTC. Its translation: CAWTGTISYEQYF.